The clone carrying this TCR beta chain was counted a few times. The entry originates in a study of blood T cell repertoires in COVID-19. Overall study context: Sites in the United States, Italy and Spain provided acute and convalescent COVID-19 samples.

Germline V gene lookup returns CDR1 SGHNT and CDR2 YENEEA. This CDR3 is 20 amino acids long. V was pared by 1 base and J by 4 bases, with 28 bases between. Authors' data handling: Reference gene primer amplification gave estimated nucleated cell counts. Clones were read by immunoSEQ multiplex PCR, and TCRdb kept only the in-frame ones, dropping some. V and J calls and clone size are as listed in that table; D and trimming were resolved from the DNA. Seen here are 50,000 to 60,000 clones, about four fifths observed once, and the top ten hold about 7%. This clonotype was sampled from a man aged 65 to 79 with active COVID-19. The genes are TRBV11-3 and TRBJ1-2; D may be TRBD1 (6 bases). Sequencing was carried out using peripheral blood. The CDR3 spells CASSLGLWGDRDLQGYGYTF. Written as DNA, the CDR3 is TGTGCCAGCAGCTTAGGTTTATGGGGCGACAGAGATCTACAGGGCTATGGCTACACCTTC.